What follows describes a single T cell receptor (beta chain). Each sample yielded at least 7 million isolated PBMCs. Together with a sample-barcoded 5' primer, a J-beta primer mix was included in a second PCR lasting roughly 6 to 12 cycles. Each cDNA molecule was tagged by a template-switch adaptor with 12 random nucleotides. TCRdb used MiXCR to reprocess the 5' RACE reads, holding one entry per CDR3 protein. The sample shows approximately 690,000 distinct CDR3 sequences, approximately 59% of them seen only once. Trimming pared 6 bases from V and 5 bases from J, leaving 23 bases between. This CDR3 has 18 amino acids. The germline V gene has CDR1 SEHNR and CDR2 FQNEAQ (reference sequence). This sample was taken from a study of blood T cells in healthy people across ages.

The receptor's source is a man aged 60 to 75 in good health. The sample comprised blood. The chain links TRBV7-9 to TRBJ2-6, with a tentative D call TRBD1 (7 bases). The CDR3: CASRRDSGVKLRANVLTF. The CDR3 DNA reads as TGTGCCAGCAGGCGGGACAGCGGCGTCAAGCTGCGGGCCAACGTCCTGACTTTC.